Described below is a single T cell receptor (beta chain) sequence and its context. Its antigen is as yet unknown. V lost 2 bases and J 3 bases, leaving 7 bases between the germline ends. Germline CDR1 and CDR2: KGHSH and LQKENI. CDR3 length equals 14 residues. The sample belongs to a study of OX40 agonist ivuxolimab in advanced cancers. Study as a whole: Patients undergoing dose escalation presented with hepatocellular carcinoma, melanoma, renal cell or head and neck cancer. Study-level points and caveats: In a subset of nonresponders, normalized T-cell clonal expansion was also low. Blood T cells, both CD4+ and CD8+, expanded clonally by week 6 at 0.1 to 3.0 mg/kg.

The assay was immunoSEQ multiplex PCR, and TCRdb's table has in-frame clones only and misses some. This table holds tens of thousands of clones, about 88% found once. The origin of this receptor is an adult with an advanced solid tumor such as melanoma, head and neck, liver or kidney cancer. V is TRBV18 and J is TRBJ2-2; D might be TRBD1 (5 bases). Sequencing was performed on CD4+ or CD8+ T cells sorted from blood, taken in a trial of the OX40 agonist ivuxolimab. The CDR3 loop reads CASSPKTDTGELFF. In DNA form, the CDR3 reads TGTGCCAGCTCACCAAAGACAGACACCGGGGAGCTGTTTTTT.